The 2 T cell receptor beta chains listed next were all sequenced from one sample in a study of cytotoxic CD8 clonotypes in ibrutinib-treated CLL (dated by TCRdb to about 2021). Library creation used the immunoSEQ multiplex PCR assay. TCRdb re-hosts the immuneACCESS table, in-frame sequences only. Its copies lack some clones; in the studies checked, an unresolved V gene accounts for under half of them, and the cause for the rest is not known. A total of roughly 70,000 clones appear in this sample, just over 90% of them only once. The ten largest clones capture just over 3% of the sample. In the paper's terms, the time point label means: 12 to 13 months on ibrutinib. Sequenced here: PBMCs, sampled after 12 months of ibrutinib treatment. These receptors all come from a human donor with chronic lymphocytic leukemia.

The rearrangement joins TRBV19 to TRBJ1-5, with D possibly being TRBD1 (5 bases). The germline V gene encodes CDR1 LNHDA and CDR2 SQIVND (reference sequence). This CDR3 is built from 11 residues. V shed 6 bases and J shed 8 bases, with 8 bases lying between them. CDR3 sequence reads: CASSIREPQHF. Written as DNA, the CDR3 is TGTGCCAGTAGCATCAGGGAGCCCCAGCATTTT.

This clone was seen a few times. V is TRBV27 and J is TRBJ1-1; the D is unclear. The CDR3 runs to 14 residues. The V and J ends lost 4 bases and 1 base respectively, with 10 bases between them. Germline V CDR1 and CDR2: MNHEY, SMNVEV (reference sequence). For the CDR3, the DNA is TGTGCCAGCAGTTATACCCCAGAGAACACTGAAGCTTTCTTT. As protein: CASSYTPENTEAFF.